The 28 T cell receptor beta chains below were found in one sample sequenced in a study of response to subunit inactivated influenza vaccine. MiXCR was run by TCRdb on the RT-PCR reads, yielding one entry per CDR3 protein. The sample carries some 500,000 distinct CDR3 sequences, over 10% recorded once. This sample comprised PBMCs from blood, obtained about 40 days after vaccination. Every receptor here comes from a man in his fifties or sixties who received an inactivated influenza vaccine.

In its sample, this clonotype was seen a few times. This chain joins TRBV12-3 or TRBV12-4 and TRBJ1-4; 9 nucleotides line up with TRBD1. The CDR3 is 16 residues long. The V and J ends lost 5 bases and 6 bases, in that order; junction bases with no gene match: 10. DNA of the CDR3: TGTGCCAGCAGTCTCGGACAGGGGTATGTGGATGAAAAACTGTTTTTT. It is translated as CASSLGQGYVDEKLFF.

In its sample, this clonotype was seen many times. The DNA of the CDR3 is TGTGCCAGCAAACGGGGTGGGTCCTACAATGAGCAGTTCTTC. Translated: CASKRGGSYNEQFF. The V call is TRBV7-2, the J call TRBJ2-1; a possible D gene is TRBD2 (5 bases). CDR1 is SGHTA and CDR2 is FQGNSA in the germline V gene. The V end lost 7 bases, the J end lost 1 base, and 11 bases lay between the germline ends. The CDR3 runs 14 residues. Looking up the rest from reference TRBV7-2 and TRBJ2-1 gives the full variable domain: GAGVSQSPSNKVTEKGKDVELRCDPISGHTALYWYRQSLGQGLEFLIYFQGNSAPDKSGLPSDRFSAERTGGSVSTLTIQRTQQEDSAVYLCASKRGGSYNEQFFGPGTRLTVL.

V and J are TRBV20-1 and TRBJ2-2, with 8 positions matching TRBD2. V dropped 6 bases and J dropped 4; count of bases not matched to a gene: 7. The CDR3 is 14 amino acids. CDR1 is DFQATT, CDR2 SNEGSKA, per germline (reference sequence). The CDR3 spells CSAPSGSPTGELFF. CDR3 DNA sequence: TGCAGTGCACCGAGCGGGAGCCCCACCGGGGAGCTGTTTTTT.

This clonotype occurred a few times. The chain couples TRBV29-1 to TRBJ1-3; no clear D. V was cut by 1 base and J by 4 bases, with 8 bases left in between. The CDR3 covers 13 residues. Germline V gene data show CDR1 as SQVTM and CDR2 as ANQGSEA. The DNA for the CDR3 is TGCAGCGTTGAAGGGCAGGCGGGAAACACCATATATTTT. Its protein is CSVEGQAGNTIYF.

A few counts support this clonotype. This rearrangement joins TRBV7-6 to TRBJ1-5, with D unclear. In germline, CDR1 is SGHVS, CDR2 FNYEAQ. The CDR3 is 14 residues long. V was clipped by 2 bases and J by 1 base, with 6 bases between them. Written as DNA, the CDR3 is TGTGCCAGCAGCTTACATGCCAGCAATCAGCCCCAGCATTTT. Translating gives CASSLHASNQPQHF.

A word on this clonotype: The junction shows a germline mismatch at one end, possibly a read error. This chain joins TRBV7-2 and TRBJ2-1; possibly TRBD1 for D (6 bases). This CDR3 is 14 amino acids long. The germline V gene encodes CDR1 SGHTA and CDR2 FQGNSA. CDR3 DNA sequence: TGTGCCAGCAGCTATAGGGGGTCCTACAATGAGCTGTTCTTC. Its protein product is CASSYRGSYNELFF. Using reference TRBV7-2 and TRBJ2-1 for the parts outside the CDR3, the full variable domain is GAGVSQSPSNKVTEKGKDVELRCDPISGHTALYWYRQSLGQGLEFLIYFQGNSAPDKSGLPSDRFSAERTGGSVSTLTIQRTQQEDSAVYLCASSYRGSYNELFFGPGTRLTVL.

This clonotype came up a few times. This rearrangement joins TRBV28 to TRBJ2-1; D might be TRBD1 (5 bases). V was trimmed by 7 bases and J by 0 bases, leaving 13 bases between them. The CDR3 contains 15 residues. Germline V gene sequence: CDR1 MDHEN, CDR2 SYDVKM. CDR3: CASTLGHSSYNEQFF. For the CDR3, the DNA is TGTGCCAGCACCCTCGGACATTCCTCCTACAATGAGCAGTTCTTC.

The CDR3 DNA sequence: TGCAGCGTTGAAGATCCAGGGGCTGGGCAGCCCCAGCATTTT. Translation: CSVEDPGAGQPQHF. V is TRBV29-1 and J is TRBJ1-5; D is perhaps TRBD1 (6 bases). The CDR3 totals 14 residues. V was shortened by 0 bases and J by 7 bases, with 13 bases between the two germline ends. Germline V CDR1 and CDR2: SQVTM, ANQGSEA.

The chain recombines TRBV5-1 with TRBJ1-6; no clear D. Looked up from germline, CDR1 is SGHRS and CDR2 is YFSETQ. This CDR3 has 16 residues. The V gene lost 0 bases and the J gene lost 5 bases, with 12 bases spanning the gap. CDR3 amino acids: CASSLDSTLNNSPLHF. The CDR3 region has the DNA TGCGCCAGCAGCTTGGATAGCACCCTGAATAATTCACCCCTCCACTTT.

This chain joins TRBV5-1 and TRBJ2-7; possibly TRBD2 for D (6 bases). Germline CDR1 SGHRS, CDR2 YFSETQ. This CDR3 has 15 residues. V was cut by 4 bases and J by 4 bases, with 18 bases left in between. The CDR3 loop is CASSNAPGTEYEQYF. The CDR3 coding sequence is TGCGCCAGCAGCAATGCGCCTGGGACTGAGTACGAGCAGTACTTC. Drawing the rest from reference TRBV5-1 and TRBJ2-7, the complete variable domain is KAGVTQTPRYLIKTRGQQVTLSCSPISGHRSVSWYQQTPGQGLQFLFEYFSETQRNKGNFPGRFSGRQFSNSRSEMNVSTLELGDSALYLCASSNAPGTEYEQYFGPGTRLTVT.

J is TRBJ1-4 and V is TRBV20-1; TRBD1 agrees at 8 bases. The CDR3 spans 13 residues. V was clipped by 5 bases and J by 3 bases; unmatched bases: 2. Germline V gene sequence: CDR1 DFQATT, CDR2 SNEGSKA (reference sequence). CDR3 sequence: CSARTGPNEKLFF. The CDR3 DNA is TGCAGTGCTCGGACAGGGCCTAATGAAAAACTGTTTTTT.

This clonotype was seen repeatedly, ten times or more. This chain connects TRBV7-9 to TRBJ2-6, with TRBD1 matching over 7 bases. After removal of 1 base from V and 4 bases from J, the junction contained 7 bases not matched to a gene. This CDR3 contains 17 residues. Germline-derived CDR1 and CDR2 are SEHNR and FQNEAQ (reference sequence). The CDR3 bases are TGTGCCAGCAGCTTAGGGACAGGTGGGGCAGGGGCCAACGTCCTGACTTTC. This gives the protein CASSLGTGGAGANVLTF. The whole variable domain, remainder taken from reference TRBV7-9 and TRBJ2-6, is DTGVSQNPRHKITKRGQNVTFRCDPISEHNRLYWYRQTLGQGPEFLTYFQNEAQLEKSRLLSDRFSAERPKGSFSTLEIQRTEQGDSAMYLCASSLGTGGAGANVLTFGAGSRLTVL.

The genes are TRBV10-3 and TRBJ2-3, with unresolved D. Trimming left V 9 bases short and J 3 bases short, with 16 bases between. Germline CDR1 reads ENHRY; CDR2 reads SYGVKD. The CDR3 consists of 14 residues. CDR3 in amino acids: CAITDSRSTDTQYF. The DNA for the CDR3 is TGTGCCATTACCGACTCACGTAGTACAGATACGCAGTATTTT.

At least ten counts were recorded for this clonotype. This chain links TRBV5-1 with TRBJ2-3, with D unclear. Trimming left V 1 base short and J 0 bases short, with 15 bases between. This CDR3 has 17 residues. Germline V gives CDR1 SGHRS, CDR2 YFSETQ. The CDR3 protein is CASSLSSISDSTDTQYF. CDR3 nucleotides: TGCGCCAGCAGCTTGTCGTCTATATCAGATAGCACAGATACGCAGTATTTT.

This clonotype has only a few counts. The chain is built from TRBV14 and TRBJ2-4; D is perhaps TRBD1 (5 bases). The V gene's germline CDR1 is SGHDN and CDR2 FVKESK. The V gene lost 0 bases and the J gene lost 8 bases, with 11 bases spanning the gap. There are 14 residues in the CDR3. The CDR3 nucleotides are TGTGCCAGCAGCCAAGAGTGGGGCCAGGACATTCAGTACTTC. Translation: CASSQEWGQDIQYF.

V is TRBV12-3 or TRBV12-4 and J is TRBJ1-1; D ambiguous. CDR3 length equals 13 residues. Trimming removed 3 bases at V and 3 bases at J, with 8 bases between. CDR3 sequence reads: CASSFGQYTEAFF. The CDR3 DNA follows: TGTGCCAGCAGTTTCGGTCAGTACACTGAAGCTTTCTTT.

This clonotype was recorded a few times. This chain joins TRBV2 and TRBJ1-1; TRBD1 might be the D (6 bases). Germline V gene data show CDR1 as SNHLY and CDR2 as FYNNEI. Trimming took off 3 bases at V and 0 bases at J, with 8 bases between the two ends. This CDR3 has 14 amino acids. The CDR3 nucleotides are TGTGCCAGCAGTGACAGGGGTATGAACACTGAAGCTTTCTTT. Its protein product is CASSDRGMNTEAFF.

In its sample, this clonotype was seen a few times. V is TRBV10-3 and J is TRBJ2-5; no clear D gene. Trimming pared 3 bases from V and 3 bases from J, leaving 17 bases between. Germline CDR1 and CDR2: ENHRY and SYGVKD. The CDR3 has 16 residues. In DNA form, the CDR3 reads TGTGCCATCAGTGATCGGTCTAGGCCTACAAAAGAGACCCAGTACTTC. Its translation is CAISDRSRPTKETQYF.

This clonotype has only a few counts. The rearrangement uses TRBV7-9 and TRBJ2-2; TRBD1 agrees at 10 bases. After removal of 8 bases from V and 4 bases from J, the junction contained 1 base not matched to a gene. Germline V lookup: CDR1 SEHNR, CDR2 FQNEAQ (reference sequence). The CDR3 length is 13 residues. Written as DNA, the CDR3 is TGTGCCAGCGGGACAGGGGCCACCGGGGAGCTGTTTTTT. It yields the protein CASGTGATGELFF.

This clonotype occurred a few times. The rearrangement joins TRBV12-3 or TRBV12-4 to TRBJ1-2, with D possibly being TRBD1 (6 bases). Trimming shortened V by 2 bases and J by 8 bases, and 18 bases separated the two germline ends. This CDR3 has 15 amino acids. CDR3 amino acids: CASSLYSRQAGGYTF. In nucleotides, the CDR3 is TGTGCCAGCAGTTTATACAGCCGACAGGCAGGCGGCTACACCTTC.

This clonotype was found a few times. The chain recombines TRBV12-3 or TRBV12-4 with TRBJ2-7; D ambiguous. V lost 5 bases and J 2 bases, leaving 19 bases between the germline ends. The CDR3 consists of 16 residues. The CDR3: CASSPNMQENPYEQYF. CDR3 in DNA: TGTGCCAGCAGTCCAAATATGCAGGAGAACCCCTACGAGCAGTACTTC.

The V gene is TRBV18, the J gene TRBJ2-1; D may be TRBD1 (6 bases). The CDR3 length is 14 residues. The germline V and J ends were trimmed by 1 base and 7 bases, with 11 bases remaining between them. CDR1 and CDR2 from the germline V gene are KGHSH and LQKENI. CDR3 in amino acids: CASSPRTQGNEQFF. The CDR3 region has the DNA TGTGCCAGCTCACCACGAACCCAGGGGAATGAGCAGTTCTTC.

This clonotype has just a few counts. The chain combines TRBV5-1 with TRBJ2-7, with 7 bases identical to TRBD1. The V gene end was trimmed by 8 bases and the J gene end by 7 bases; junction bases not matched to a gene: 12. The CDR3 totals 13 residues. The germline V gene encodes CDR1 SGHRS and CDR2 YFSETQ. CDR3 protein: CASGGQAPGEQYF. Written as DNA, the CDR3 is TGCGCCAGTGGCGGACAGGCCCCGGGGGAGCAGTACTTC.

The chain joins TRBV7-2 to TRBJ2-5, with D hard to call. The V end lost 3 bases, the J end lost 3 bases, and 8 bases lay between the germline ends. The CDR3 is 13 residues long. The V gene's germline CDR1 is SGHTA and CDR2 FQGNSA. CDR3 coding DNA: TGTGCCAGCAGCTTCCGCCCGAAAGAGACCCAGTACTTC. Its protein product is CASSFRPKETQYF.

This clonotype came up many times. The rearrangement links TRBV5-1 to TRBJ2-2, with 7 bases aligning to TRBD2. Germline trimming cut 1 base from V and 11 bases from J; bases unmatched to any gene: 14. The CDR3 has 16 amino acids. Germline V gene sequence: CDR1 SGHRS, CDR2 YFSETQ. The CDR3 DNA reads as TGCGCCAGCAGCTTGAAGACTAGCCTAACACCGGGAGAGCTGTTTTTT. This sequence encodes CASSLKTSLTPGELFF.

This clonotype was counted only a few times. V usage is TRBV29-1 and J usage is TRBJ2-7; D possibly corresponds to TRBD2 (5 bases). Per the germline V gene, CDR1 is SQVTM and CDR2 is ANQGSEA. The CDR3 loop spans 12 amino acids. Trimming shortened V by 5 bases and J by 7 bases, and 15 bases separated the two germline ends. The DNA of the CDR3 is TGCAGCGTTCTTGGCGGGCCGGGTGAGCAGTACTTC. Amino acid sequence: CSVLGGPGEQYF.

This clonotype was counted between two and nine times. DNA of the CDR3: TGCAGTGCTGGGGGAGGGGGCTATGGGCAGTTCTTC. Residues: CSAGGGGYGQFF. The chain couples TRBV20-1 to TRBJ2-1; D might be TRBD1 or TRBD2, each matching 7 bases. The CDR3 length is 12 residues. V dropped 5 bases and J dropped 12 bases, with 17 bases sitting between them. The germline gives CDR1 DFQATT, CDR2 SNEGSKA (reference sequence).

This rearrangement joins TRBV9 to TRBJ2-1, with no clear D. Germline assignment: CDR1 SGDLS and CDR2 YYNGEE. The CDR3 is 18 residues long. V lost 4 bases and J 0 bases, leaving 20 bases between the germline ends. DNA for the CDR3: TGTGCCAGCAGCCATTCATTGATCAAGACAAGCTCCTACAATGAGCAGTTCTTC. Its protein is CASSHSLIKTSSYNEQFF.